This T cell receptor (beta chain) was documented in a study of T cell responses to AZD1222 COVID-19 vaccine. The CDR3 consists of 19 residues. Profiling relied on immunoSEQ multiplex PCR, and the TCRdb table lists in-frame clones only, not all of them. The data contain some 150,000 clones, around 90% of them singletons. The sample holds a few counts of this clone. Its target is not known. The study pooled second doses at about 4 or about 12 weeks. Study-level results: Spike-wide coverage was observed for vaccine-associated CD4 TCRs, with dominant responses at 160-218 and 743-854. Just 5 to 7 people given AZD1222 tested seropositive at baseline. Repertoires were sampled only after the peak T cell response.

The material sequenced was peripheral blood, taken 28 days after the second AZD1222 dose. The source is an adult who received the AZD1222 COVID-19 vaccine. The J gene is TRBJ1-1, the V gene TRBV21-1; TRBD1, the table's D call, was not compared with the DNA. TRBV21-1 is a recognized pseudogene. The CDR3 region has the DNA TGTGCCAGCAGCAAATCTACCCGGGACAGGGCTTTCAGGAACACTGAAGCTTTCTTT. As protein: CASSKSTRDRAFRNTEAFF.